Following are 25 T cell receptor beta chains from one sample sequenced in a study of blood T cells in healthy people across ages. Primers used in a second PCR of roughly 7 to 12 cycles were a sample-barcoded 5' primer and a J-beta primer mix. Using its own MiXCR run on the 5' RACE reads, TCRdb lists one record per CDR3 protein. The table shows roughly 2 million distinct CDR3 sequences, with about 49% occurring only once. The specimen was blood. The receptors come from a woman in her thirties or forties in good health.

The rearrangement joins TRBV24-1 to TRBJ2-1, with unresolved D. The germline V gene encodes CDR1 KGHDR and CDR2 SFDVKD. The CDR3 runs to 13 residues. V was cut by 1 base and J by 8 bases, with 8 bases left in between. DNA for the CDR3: TGTGCCACCAGTGATTTCCCAGGCGATGAGCAGTTCTTC. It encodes CATSDFPGDEQFF.

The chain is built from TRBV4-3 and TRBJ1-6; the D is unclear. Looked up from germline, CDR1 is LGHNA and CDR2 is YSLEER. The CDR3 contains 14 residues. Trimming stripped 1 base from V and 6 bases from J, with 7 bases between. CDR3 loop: CASSQGHGNSPLHF. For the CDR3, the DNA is TGCGCCAGCAGCCAAGGGCACGGTAATTCACCCCTCCACTTT.

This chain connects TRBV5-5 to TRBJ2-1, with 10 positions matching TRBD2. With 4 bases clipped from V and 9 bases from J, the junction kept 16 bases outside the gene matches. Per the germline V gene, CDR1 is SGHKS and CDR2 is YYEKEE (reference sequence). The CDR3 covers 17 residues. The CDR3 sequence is CASSPSSAGGRWSEQFF. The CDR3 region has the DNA TGTGCCAGCAGCCCGTCCTCAGCGGGGGGGCGGTGGAGTGAGCAGTTCTTC.

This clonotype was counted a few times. DNA of the CDR3: TGTGCCAGCAGTGAAGGGACAGGGGGCTTCTATGGCTACACCTTC. Its translation is CASSEGTGGFYGYTF. The rearrangement links TRBV25-1 to TRBJ1-2; TRBD1 matches at 12 bases. Germline CDR1 MGHDK, CDR2 SYGVNS. This CDR3 is 15 amino acids long. V shed 2 bases, J shed 4 bases, and the junction held 2 bases outside the gene matches.

The CDR3 DNA sequence: TGTGCCAGCAGCTTACCTAGGGACAGAAATTCACCCCTCCACTTT. Amino acids: CASSLPRDRNSPLHF. This chain joins TRBV12-3 or TRBV12-4 and TRBJ1-6; 7 nucleotides line up with TRBD1. J was trimmed by 7 bases and V by 6 bases; bases with no gene match: 9. CDR3 length: 15 residues.

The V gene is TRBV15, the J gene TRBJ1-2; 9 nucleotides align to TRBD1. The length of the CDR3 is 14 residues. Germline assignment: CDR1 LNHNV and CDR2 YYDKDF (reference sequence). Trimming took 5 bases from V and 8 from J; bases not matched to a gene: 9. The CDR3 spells CATSPPWDREGYTF. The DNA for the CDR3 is TGTGCCACCAGCCCTCCTTGGGACAGGGAAGGCTACACCTTC.

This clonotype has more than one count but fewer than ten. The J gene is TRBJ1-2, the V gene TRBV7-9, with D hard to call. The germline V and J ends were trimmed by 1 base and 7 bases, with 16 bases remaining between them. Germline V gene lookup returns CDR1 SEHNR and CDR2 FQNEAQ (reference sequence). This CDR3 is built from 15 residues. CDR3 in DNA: TGTGCCAGCAGCTTAGGGGATCGGGGTGTCGGTGGCTACACCTTC. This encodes CASSLGDRGVGGYTF.

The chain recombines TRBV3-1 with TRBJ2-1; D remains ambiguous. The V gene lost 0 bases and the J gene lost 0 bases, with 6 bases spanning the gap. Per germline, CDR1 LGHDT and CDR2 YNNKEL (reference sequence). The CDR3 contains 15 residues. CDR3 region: CASSQEAGSYNEQFF. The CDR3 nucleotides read TGTGCCAGCAGCCAAGAGGCAGGCTCCTACAATGAGCAGTTCTTC.

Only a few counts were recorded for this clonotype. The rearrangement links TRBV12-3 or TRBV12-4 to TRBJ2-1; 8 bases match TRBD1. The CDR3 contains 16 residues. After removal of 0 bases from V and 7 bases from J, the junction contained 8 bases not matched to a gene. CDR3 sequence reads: CASSLALGQDWNEQFF. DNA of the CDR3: TGTGCCAGCAGTTTAGCGTTGGGACAGGATTGGAATGAGCAGTTCTTC.

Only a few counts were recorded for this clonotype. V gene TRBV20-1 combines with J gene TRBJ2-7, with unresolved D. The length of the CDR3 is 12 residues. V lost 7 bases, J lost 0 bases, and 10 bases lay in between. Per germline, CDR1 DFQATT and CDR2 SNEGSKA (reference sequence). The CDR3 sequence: CSGHVISYEQYF. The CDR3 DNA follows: TGCAGTGGTCACGTAATCTCCTACGAGCAGTACTTC.

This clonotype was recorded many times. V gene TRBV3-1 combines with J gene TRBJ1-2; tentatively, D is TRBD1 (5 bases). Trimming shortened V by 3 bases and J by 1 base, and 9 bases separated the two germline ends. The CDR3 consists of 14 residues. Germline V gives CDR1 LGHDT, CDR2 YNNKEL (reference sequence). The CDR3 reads CASSQDDSNYGYTF. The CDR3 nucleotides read TGTGCCAGCAGCCAGGACGACAGTAACTATGGCTACACCTTC.

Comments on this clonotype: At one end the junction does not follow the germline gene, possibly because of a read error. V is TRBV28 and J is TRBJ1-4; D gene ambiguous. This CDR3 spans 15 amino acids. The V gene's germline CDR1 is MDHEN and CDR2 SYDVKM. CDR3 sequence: CASSPGRRNNEKLFF. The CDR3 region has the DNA TGTGCCAGCAGTCCCGGACGGAGGAACAATGAAAAGCTGTTTTTT.

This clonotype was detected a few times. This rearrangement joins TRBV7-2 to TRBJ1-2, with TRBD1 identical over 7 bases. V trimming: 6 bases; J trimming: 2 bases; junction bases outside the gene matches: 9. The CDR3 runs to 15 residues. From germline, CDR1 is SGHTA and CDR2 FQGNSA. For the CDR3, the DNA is TGTGCCAGCAGACTCACCGGGACAGCGAACTATGGCTACACCTTC. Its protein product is CASRLTGTANYGYTF.

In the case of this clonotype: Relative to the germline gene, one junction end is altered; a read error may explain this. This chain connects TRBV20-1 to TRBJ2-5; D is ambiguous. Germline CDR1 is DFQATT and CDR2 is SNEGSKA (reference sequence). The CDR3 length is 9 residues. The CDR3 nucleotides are TGCAGAGCTAGGGAGACCCAGTACTTC. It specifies CRARETQYF.

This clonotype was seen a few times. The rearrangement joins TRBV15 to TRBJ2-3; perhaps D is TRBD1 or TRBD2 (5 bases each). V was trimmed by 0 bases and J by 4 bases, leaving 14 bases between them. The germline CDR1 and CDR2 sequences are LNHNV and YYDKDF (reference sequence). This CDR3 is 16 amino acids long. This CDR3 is CATSRDTGVQADTQYF. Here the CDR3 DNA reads TGTGCCACCAGCAGAGATACCGGGGTACAGGCAGATACGCAGTATTTT.

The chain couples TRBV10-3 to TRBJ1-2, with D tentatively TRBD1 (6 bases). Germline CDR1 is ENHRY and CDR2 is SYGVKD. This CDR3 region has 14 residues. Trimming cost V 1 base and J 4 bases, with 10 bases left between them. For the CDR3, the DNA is TGTGCCATCAGTGAGTTGACAGGCTTCTATGGCTACACCTTC. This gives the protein CAISELTGFYGYTF.

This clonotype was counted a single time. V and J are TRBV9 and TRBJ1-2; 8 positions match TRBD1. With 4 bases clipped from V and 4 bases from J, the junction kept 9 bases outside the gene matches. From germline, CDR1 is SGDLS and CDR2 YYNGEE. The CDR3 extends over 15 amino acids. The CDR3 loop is CASSSRGQGIYGYTF. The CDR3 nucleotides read TGTGCCAGCAGCTCGCGAGGACAGGGTATCTATGGCTACACCTTC.

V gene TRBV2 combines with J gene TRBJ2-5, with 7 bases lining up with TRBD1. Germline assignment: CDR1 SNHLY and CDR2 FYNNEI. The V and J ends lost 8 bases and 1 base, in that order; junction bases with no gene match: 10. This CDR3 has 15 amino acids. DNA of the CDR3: TGTGCCAGCCTGGAGGACAGGTTGGGCCAAGAGACCCAGTACTTC. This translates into CASLEDRLGQETQYF.

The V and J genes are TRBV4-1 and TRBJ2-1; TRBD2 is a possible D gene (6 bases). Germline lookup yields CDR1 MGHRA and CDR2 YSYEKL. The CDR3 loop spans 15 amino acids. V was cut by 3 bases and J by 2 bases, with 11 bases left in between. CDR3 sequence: CASSHYSGAYNEQFF. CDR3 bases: TGCGCCAGCAGCCATTACTCGGGGGCCTACAATGAGCAGTTCTTC.

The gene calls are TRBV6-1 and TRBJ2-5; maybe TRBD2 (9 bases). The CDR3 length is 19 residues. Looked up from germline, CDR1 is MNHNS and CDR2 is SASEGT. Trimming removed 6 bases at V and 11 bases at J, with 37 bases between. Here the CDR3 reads CASRPQGGPRGGDNNEQYF. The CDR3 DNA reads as TGTGCCAGCAGACCACAGGGGGGTCCACGCGGGGGGGATAACAATGAGCAGTACTTC.

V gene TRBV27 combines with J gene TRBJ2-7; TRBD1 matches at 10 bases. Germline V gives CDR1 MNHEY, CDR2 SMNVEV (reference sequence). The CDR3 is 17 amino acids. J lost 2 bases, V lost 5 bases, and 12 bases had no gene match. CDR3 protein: CASSPPPGQGITYEQYF. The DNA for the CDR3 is TGTGCCAGCAGTCCCCCTCCGGGACAGGGGATTACCTACGAGCAGTACTTC.

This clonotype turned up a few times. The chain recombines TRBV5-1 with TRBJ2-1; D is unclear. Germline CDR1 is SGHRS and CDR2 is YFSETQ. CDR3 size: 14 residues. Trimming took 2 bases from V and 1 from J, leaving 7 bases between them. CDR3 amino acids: CASSFQPSYNEQFF. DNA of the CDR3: TGCGCCAGCAGCTTCCAGCCGTCCTACAATGAGCAGTTCTTC.

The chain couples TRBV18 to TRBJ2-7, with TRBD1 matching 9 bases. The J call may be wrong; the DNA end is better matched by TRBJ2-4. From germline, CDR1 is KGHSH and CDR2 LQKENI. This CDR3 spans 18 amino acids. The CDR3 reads CASSPLPQGAKAKNIQYF. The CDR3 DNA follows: TGTGCCAGCTCACCGCTACCACAGGGGGCTAAGGCCAAAAACATTCAGTACTTC.

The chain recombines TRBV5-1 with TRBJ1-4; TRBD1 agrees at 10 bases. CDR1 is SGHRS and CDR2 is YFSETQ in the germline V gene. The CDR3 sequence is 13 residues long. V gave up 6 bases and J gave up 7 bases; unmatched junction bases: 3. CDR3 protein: CASTRDRGEKLFF. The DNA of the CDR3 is TGCGCCAGCACCCGGGACAGGGGTGAAAAACTGTTTTTT.

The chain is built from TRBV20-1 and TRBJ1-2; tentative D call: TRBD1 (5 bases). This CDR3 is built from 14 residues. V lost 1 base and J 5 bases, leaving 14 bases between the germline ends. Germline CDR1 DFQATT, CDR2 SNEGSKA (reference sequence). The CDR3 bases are TGCAGTGCTAGAGTTTGGGCCGGGGGATATGGCTACACCTTC. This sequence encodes CSARVWAGGYGYTF.